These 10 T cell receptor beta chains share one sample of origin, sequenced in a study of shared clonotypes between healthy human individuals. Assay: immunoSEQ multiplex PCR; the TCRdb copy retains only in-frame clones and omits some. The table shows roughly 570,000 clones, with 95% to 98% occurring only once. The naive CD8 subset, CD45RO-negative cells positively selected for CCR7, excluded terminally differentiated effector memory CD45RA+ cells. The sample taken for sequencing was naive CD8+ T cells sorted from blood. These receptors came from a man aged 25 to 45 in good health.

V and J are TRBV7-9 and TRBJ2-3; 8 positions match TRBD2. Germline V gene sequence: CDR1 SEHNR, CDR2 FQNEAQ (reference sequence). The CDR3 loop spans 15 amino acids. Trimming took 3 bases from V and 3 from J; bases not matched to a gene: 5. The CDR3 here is CASSLGTRGTDTQYF. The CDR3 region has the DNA TGTGCCAGCAGCTTGGGGACTAGGGGGACAGATACGCAGTATTTT.

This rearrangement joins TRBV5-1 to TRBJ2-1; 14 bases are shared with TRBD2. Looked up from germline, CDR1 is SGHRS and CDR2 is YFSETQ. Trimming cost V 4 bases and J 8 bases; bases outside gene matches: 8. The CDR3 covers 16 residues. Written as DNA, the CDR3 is TGCGCCAGCAGCCCGGGACTAGCGGGAGCAATCGATGAGCAGTTCTTC. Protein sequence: CASSPGLAGAIDEQFF.

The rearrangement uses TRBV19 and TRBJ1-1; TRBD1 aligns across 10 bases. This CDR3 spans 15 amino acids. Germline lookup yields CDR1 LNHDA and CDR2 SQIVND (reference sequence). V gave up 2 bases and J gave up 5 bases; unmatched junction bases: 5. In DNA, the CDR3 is TGTGCCAGTAGTATATCGGGACAGGGGAGTACTGAAGCTTTCTTT. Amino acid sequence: CASSISGQGSTEAFF. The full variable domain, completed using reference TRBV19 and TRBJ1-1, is DGGITQSPKYLFRKEGQNVTLSCEQNLNHDAMYWYRQDPGQGLRLIYYSQIVNDFQKGDIAEGYSVSREKKESFPLTVTSAQKNPTAFYLCASSISGQGSTEAFFGQGTRLTVV.

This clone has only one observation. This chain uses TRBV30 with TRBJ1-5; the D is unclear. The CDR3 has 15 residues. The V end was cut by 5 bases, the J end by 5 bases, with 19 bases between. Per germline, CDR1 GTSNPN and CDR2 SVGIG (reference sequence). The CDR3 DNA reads TGTGCCTGGGCCGAAGGACCGACCTCTCATCAGCCCCAGCATTTT. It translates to CAWAEGPTSHQPQHF. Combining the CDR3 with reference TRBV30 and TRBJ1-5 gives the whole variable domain SQTIHQWPATLVQPVGSPLSLECTVEGTSNPNLYWYRQAAGRGLQLLFYSVGIGQISSEVPQNLSASRPQDRQFILSSKKLLLSDSGFYLCAWAEGPTSHQPQHFGDGTRLSIL.

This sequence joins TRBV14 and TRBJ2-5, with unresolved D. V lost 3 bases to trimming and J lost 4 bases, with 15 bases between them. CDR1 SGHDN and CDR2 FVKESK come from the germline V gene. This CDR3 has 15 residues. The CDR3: CASSHQVGSLETQYF. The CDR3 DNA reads TGTGCCAGCAGCCACCAAGTCGGGTCTTTAGAGACCCAGTACTTC.

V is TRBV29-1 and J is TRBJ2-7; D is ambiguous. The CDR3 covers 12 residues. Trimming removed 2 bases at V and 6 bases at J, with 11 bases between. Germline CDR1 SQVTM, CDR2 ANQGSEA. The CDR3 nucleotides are TGCAGCGTTGAAACAGAGAGTCCCGAGCAGTACTTC. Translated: CSVETESPEQYF.

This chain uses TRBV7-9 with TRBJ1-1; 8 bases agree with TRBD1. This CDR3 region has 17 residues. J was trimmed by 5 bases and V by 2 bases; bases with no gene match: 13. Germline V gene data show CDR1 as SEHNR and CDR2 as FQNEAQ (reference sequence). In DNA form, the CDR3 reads TGTGCCAGCAGCTTACCGACAGGGGATACTCCTGGGACTGAAGCTTTCTTT. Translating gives CASSLPTGDTPGTEAFF.

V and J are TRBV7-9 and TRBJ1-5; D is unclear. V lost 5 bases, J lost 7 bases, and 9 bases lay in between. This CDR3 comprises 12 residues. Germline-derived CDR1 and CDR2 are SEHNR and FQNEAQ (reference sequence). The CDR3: CASSLHGQPQHF. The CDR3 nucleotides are TGTGCCAGCAGCCTTCACGGGCAGCCCCAGCATTTT.

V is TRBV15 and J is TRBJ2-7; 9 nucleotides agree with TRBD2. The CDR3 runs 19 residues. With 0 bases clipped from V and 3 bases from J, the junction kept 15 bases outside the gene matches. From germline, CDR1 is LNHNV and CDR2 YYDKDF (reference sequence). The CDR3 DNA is TGTGCCACCAGCAGAGATGTCGGGCGGACTAGCGCCAACGACTACGAGCAGTACTTC. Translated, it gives CATSRDVGRTSANDYEQYF.

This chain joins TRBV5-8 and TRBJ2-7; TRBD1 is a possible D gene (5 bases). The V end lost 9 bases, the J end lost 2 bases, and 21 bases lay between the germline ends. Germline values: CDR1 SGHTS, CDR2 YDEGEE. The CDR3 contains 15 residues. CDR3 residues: CATNDPQGGTYEQYF. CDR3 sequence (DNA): TGTGCCACGAACGATCCTCAGGGCGGAACCTACGAGCAGTACTTC. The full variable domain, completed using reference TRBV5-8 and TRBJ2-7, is EAGVTQSPTHLIKTRGQQATLRCSPISGHTSVYWYQQALGLGLQFLLWYDEGEERNRGNFPPRFSGRQFPNYSSELNVNALELEDSALYLCATNDPQGGTYEQYFGPGTRLTVT.